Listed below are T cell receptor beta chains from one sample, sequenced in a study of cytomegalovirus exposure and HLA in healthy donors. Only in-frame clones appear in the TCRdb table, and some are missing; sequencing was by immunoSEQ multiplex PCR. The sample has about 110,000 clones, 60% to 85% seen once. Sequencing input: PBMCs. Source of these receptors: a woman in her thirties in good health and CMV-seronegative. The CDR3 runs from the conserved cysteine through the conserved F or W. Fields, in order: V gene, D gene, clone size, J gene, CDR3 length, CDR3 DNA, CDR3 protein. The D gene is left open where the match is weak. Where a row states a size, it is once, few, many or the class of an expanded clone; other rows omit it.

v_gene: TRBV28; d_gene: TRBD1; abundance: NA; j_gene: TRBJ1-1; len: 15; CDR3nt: TGTGCCAGCATCCCATCAGGGACAGGGAGCACTGAAGCTTTCTTT; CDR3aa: CASIPSGTGSTEAFF
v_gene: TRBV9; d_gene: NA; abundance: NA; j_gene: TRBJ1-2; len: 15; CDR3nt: TGTGCCAGCAGCGTAGGTGTAGAAGCTAGCTATGGCTACACCTTC; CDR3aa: CASSVGVEASYGYTF
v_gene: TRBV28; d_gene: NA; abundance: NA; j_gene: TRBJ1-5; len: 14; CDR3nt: TGTGCCAGCAGCAGAGGAGGTCCCGGTCAGCCCCAGCATTTT; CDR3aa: CASSRGGPGQPQHF
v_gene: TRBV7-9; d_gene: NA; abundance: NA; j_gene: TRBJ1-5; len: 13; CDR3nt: TGTGCCAGCAGCCACAGGGTCGGGCAGCCCCAGCATTTT; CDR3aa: CASSHRVGQPQHF
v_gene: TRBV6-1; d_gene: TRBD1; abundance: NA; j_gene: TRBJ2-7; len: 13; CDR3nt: TGTGCCATTTCTAAGACAGGGCTGCTCGAGCAGTACTTC; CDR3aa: CAISKTGLLEQYF
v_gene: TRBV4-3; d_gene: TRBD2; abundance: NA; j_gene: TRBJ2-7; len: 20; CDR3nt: TGCGCCAGCAGCCAAGATTCGATCGCGGGACTAGCGGGAGCATTCTACGAGCAGTACTTC; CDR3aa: CASSQDSIAGLAGAFYEQYF
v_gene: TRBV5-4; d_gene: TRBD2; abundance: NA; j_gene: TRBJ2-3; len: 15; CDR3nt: TGTGCCAGCAGCTTGGACCTAGCGGGAGCAGATACGCAGTATTTT; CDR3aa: CASSLDLAGADTQYF
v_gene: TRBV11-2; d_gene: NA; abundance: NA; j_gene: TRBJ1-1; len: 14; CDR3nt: TGTGCCAGCAGCCCACAGAGGGGGTCGGCTGAAGCTTTCTTT; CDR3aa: CASSPQRGSAEAFF
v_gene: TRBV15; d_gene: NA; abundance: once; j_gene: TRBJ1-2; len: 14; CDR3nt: TGTGCCACAAGACCCCACGGAGGGAACTATGGCTACACCTTC; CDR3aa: CATRPHGGNYGYTF
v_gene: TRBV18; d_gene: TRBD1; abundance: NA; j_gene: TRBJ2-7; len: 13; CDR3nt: TGTGCCAGCTCACCGGGACAGAGCTACGAGCAGTACTTC; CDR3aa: CASSPGQSYEQYF
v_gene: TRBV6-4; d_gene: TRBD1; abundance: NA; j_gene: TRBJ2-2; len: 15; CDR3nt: TGTGCCAGCAGCGCCGGGACAGGGTCGACCGGGGAGCTGTTTTTT; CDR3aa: CASSAGTGSTGELFF
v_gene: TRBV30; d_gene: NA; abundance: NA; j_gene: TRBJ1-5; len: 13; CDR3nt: TGTGCCTGGAGTTTGGGGCGAGGTCAGCCCCAGCATTTT; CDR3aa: CAWSLGRGQPQHF
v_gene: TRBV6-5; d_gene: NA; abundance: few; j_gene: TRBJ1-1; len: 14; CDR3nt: TGTGCCAGCAGCGCCCGGACTTCGGGACACAAAGCTTTCTTT; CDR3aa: CASSARTSGHKAFF
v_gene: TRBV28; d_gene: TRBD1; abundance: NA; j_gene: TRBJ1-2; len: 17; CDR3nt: TGTGCCAGCAGTCCCTGGGGACAGGGGGCGCCTAACTATGGCTACACCTTC; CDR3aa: CASSPWGQGAPNYGYTF
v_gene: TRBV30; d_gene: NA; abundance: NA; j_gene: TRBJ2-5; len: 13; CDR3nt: TGTGCCTTGGGGGGTGGGGGGCAAGAGACCCAGTACTTC; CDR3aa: CALGGGGQETQYF
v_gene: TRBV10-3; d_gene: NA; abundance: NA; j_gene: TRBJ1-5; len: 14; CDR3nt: TGTGCCATCAGCACTGACAGGTCGGGTCAGCCCCAGCATTTT; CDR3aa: CAISTDRSGQPQHF
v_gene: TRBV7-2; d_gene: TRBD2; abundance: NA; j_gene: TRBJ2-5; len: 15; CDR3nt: TGTGCCAGCACCACCCGCCTAGCGGGAGTAGAGACCCAGTACTTC; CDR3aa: CASTTRLAGVETQYF
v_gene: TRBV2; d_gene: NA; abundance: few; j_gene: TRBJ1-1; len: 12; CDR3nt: TGTGCCAGCAGTCAGTCACCGGGGAAAGCTTTCTTT; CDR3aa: CASSQSPGKAFF
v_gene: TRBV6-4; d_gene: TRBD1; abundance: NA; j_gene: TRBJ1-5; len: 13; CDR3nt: TGTGCCAGCAGTCCACAGGGGAATCAGCCCCAGCATTTT; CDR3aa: CASSPQGNQPQHF
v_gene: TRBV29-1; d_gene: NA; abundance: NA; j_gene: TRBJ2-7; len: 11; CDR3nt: TGCAGCGTCAAAACTCGTCTGGAGCAGTACTTC; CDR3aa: CSVKTRLEQYF
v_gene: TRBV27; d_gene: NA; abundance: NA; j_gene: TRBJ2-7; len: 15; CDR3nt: TGTGCCAGCAGATCCTCCGGGACTCCTTTCTACGAGCAGTACTTC; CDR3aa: CASRSSGTPFYEQYF
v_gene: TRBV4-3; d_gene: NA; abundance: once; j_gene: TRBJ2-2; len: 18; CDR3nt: TGCGCCAGCAGCCATTTTACAGGAAAAGTTACGAACACCGGGGAGCTGTTTTTT; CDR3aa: CASSHFTGKVTNTGELFF
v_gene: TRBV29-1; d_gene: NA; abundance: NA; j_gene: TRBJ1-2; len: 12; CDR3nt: TGCAGCGCGACAGTGAGTAACTATGGCTACACCTTC; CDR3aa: CSATVSNYGYTF
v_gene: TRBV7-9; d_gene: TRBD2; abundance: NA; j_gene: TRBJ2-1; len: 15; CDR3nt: TGTGCCAGCAGCCCCCGACTAGCGGGACGGAATGAGCAGTTCTTC; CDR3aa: CASSPRLAGRNEQFF
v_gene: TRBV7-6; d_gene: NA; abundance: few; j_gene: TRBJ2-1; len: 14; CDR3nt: TGTGCCAGCAGCTACAGGGGAGGAAGCAATGAGCAGTTCTTC; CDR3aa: CASSYRGGSNEQFF
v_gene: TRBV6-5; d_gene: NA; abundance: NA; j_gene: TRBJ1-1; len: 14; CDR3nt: TGTGCCAGCAGTCGCCAGGGAGGTGGCGCTGAAGCTTTCTTT; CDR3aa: CASSRQGGGAEAFF
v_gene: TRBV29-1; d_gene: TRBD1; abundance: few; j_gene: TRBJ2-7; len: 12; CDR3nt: TGCAGCGTTGGGACAGGGGCCTACGAGCAGTACTTC; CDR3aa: CSVGTGAYEQYF
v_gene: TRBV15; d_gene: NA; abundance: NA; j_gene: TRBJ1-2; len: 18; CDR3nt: TGTGCCACCAGCAGAGATGTGGTGTCGGGCACGCGGGACTATGGCTACACCTTC; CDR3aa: CATSRDVVSGTRDYGYTF
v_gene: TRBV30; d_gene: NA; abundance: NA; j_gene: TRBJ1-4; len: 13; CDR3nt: TGTGCCTGGAGTGTACATCTTAATGAAAAACTGTTTTTT; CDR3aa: CAWSVHLNEKLFF
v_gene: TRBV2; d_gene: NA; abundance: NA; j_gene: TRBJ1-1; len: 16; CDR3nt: TGTGCCAGCAGTGCAAGGGGGTTCGGATTAAACACTGAAGCTTTCTTT; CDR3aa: CASSARGFGLNTEAFF
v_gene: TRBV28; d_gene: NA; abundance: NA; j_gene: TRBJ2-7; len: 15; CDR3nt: TGTGCCAGCAGTCCCAGTATTCGTACCTCCTACGAGCAGTACTTC; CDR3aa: CASSPSIRTSYEQYF
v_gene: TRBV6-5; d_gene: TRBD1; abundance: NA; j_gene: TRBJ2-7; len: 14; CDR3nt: TGTGCCAGCAGTTACGCTGGACAGGGCTACGAGCAGTACTTC; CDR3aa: CASSYAGQGYEQYF
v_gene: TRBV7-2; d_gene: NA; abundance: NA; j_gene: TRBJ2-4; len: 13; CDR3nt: TGTGCCAGCTCCGGACGGGGTGAGGACATTCAGTACTTC; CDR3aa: CASSGRGEDIQYF
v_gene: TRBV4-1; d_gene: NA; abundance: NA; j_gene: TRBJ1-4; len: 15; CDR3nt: TGCGCCAGCAGCCAAGAACCAGGGAACCTGGAAGAACTGTTTTTT; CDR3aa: CASSQEPGNLEELFF
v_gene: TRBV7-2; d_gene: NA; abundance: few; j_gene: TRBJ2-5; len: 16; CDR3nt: TGTGCCAGCAGCTTAAGGCTGGCGGGACGGCAAGAGACCCAGTACTTC; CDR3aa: CASSLRLAGRQETQYF
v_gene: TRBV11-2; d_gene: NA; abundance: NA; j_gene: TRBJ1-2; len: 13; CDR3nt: TGTGCCAGCAGCACAGGGACGAACTATGGCTACACCTTC; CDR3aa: CASSTGTNYGYTF
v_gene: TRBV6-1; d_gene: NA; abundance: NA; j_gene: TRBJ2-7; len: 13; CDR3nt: TGTGCCAGCAGACTAGCCTCCTCCTACGAGCAGTACTTC; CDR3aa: CASRLASSYEQYF
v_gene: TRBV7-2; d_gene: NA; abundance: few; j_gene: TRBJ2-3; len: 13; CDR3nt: TGTGCCAGCAGCTTAGAGGGGTTAGATACGCAGTATTTT; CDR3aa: CASSLEGLDTQYF